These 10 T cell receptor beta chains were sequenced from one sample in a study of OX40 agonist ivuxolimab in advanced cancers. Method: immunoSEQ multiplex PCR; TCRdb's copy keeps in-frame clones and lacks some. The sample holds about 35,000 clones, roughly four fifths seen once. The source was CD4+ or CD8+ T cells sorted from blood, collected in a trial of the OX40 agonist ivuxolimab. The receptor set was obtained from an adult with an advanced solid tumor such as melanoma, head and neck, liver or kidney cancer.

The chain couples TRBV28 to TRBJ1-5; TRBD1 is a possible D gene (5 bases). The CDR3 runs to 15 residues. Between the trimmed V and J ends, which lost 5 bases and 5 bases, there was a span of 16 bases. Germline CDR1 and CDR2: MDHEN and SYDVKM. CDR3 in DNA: TGTGCCAGCAGTCCCCGGGCCGGGGGGTATCAGCCCCAGCATTTT. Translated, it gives CASSPRAGGYQPQHF.

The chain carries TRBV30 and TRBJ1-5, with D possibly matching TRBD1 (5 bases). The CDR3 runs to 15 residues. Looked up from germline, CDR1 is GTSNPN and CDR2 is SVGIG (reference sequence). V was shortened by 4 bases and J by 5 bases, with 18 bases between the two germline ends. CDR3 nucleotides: TGTGCCTGGACCGGTAAACAGGAGACCCATCAGCCCCAGCATTTT. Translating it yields CAWTGKQETHQPQHF. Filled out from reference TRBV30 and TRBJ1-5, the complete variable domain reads SQTIHQWPATLVQPVGSPLSLECTVEGTSNPNLYWYRQAAGRGLQLLFYSVGIGQISSEVPQNLSASRPQDRQFILSSKKLLLSDSGFYLCAWTGKQETHQPQHFGDGTRLSIL.

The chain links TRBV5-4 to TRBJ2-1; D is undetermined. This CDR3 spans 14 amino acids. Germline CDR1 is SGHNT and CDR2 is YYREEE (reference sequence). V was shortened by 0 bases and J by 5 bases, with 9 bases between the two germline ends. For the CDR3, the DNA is TGTGCCAGCAGCTTGGACCCCTTGAACAATGAGCAGTTCTTC. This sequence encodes CASSLDPLNNEQFF.

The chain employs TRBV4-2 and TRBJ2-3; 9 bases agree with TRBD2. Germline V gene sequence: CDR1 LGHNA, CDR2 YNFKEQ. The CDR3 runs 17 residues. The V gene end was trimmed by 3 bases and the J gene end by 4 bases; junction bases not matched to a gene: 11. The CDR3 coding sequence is TGTGCCAGCAGCCAGACGATGGGGGCGGGAGGGGCAGATACGCAGTATTTT. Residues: CASSQTMGAGGADTQYF.

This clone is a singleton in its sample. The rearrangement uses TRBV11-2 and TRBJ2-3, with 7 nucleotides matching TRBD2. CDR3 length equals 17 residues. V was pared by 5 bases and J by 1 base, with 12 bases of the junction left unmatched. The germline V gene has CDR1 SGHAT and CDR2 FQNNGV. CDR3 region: CASSPQPGLAGTDTQYF. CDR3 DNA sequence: TGTGCCAGCAGCCCCCAACCGGGGCTAGCGGGCACAGATACGCAGTATTTT.

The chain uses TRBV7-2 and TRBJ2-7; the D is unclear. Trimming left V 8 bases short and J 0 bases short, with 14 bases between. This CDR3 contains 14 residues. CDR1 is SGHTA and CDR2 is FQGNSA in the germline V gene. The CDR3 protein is CASRLRTASYEQYF. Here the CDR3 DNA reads TGTGCCAGCCGCCTCAGAACAGCCTCCTACGAGCAGTACTTC.

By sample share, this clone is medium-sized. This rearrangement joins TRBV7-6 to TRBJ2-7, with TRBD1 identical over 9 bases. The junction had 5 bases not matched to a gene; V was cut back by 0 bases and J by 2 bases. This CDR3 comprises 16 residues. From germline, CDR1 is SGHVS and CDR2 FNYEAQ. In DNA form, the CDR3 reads TGTGCCAGCAGCTTAGCCGGGACAGGGATTGCCTACGAGCAGTACTTC. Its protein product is CASSLAGTGIAYEQYF.

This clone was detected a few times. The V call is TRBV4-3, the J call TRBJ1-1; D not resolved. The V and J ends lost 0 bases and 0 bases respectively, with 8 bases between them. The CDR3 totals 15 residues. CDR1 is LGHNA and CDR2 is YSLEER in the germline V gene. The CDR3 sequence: CASSQDRQLNTEAFF. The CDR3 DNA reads TGCGCCAGCAGCCAAGACAGGCAGCTGAACACTGAAGCTTTCTTT.

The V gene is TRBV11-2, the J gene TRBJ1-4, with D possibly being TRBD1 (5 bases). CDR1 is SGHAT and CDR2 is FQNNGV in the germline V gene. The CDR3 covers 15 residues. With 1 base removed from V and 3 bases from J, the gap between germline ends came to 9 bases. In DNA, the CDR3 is TGTGCCAGCAGCTTAGGGGGGAATCCTAATGAAAAACTGTTTTTT. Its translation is CASSLGGNPNEKLFF.

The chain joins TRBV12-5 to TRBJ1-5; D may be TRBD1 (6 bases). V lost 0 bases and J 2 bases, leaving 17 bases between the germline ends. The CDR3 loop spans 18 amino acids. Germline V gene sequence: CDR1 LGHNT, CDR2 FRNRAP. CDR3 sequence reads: CASGLVLLAGVCNQPQHF. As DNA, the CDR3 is TGTGCTAGTGGTTTGGTACTTCTCGCAGGGGTGTGCAATCAGCCCCAGCATTTT.